The TCR beta chain described here comes from a study of PD-L1 blockade in urothelial cancer. Whole-study context: Patients took up atezolizumab at some point between 2013 and 2014 at 1,200 mg intravenously every 3 weeks.

TCRdb's table, derived via immunoSEQ multiplex PCR, lists solely in-frame clones and lacks some. This table holds 70,000 to 75,000 clones, around 84% found once. The time point is: pretreatment peripheral blood. Trimming at V came to 4 bases and at J to 3 bases, leaving 3 bases not matched to a gene. Germline V lookup: CDR1 SGHTA, CDR2 FQGTGA. The CDR3 has 13 amino acids. The chain carries TRBV7-3 and TRBJ2-7, with 7 bases lining up with TRBD1. The sample in question was PBMCs, obtained around atezolizumab (anti-PD-L1) treatment. The origin of this receptor is a woman in her seventies with urothelial cancer. The CDR3 bases are TGTGCCAGCAGCTACGGACAGGACTACGAGCAGTACTTC. It specifies CASSYGQDYEQYF.